This TCR beta chain was retrieved from a study of Graves' ophthalmopathy and Graves' hyperthyroidism. The study, taken as a whole, reports: In separating ophthalmopathy from stable hyperthyroidism, a 13-signature model achieved 87.88% sensitivity and over 80% specificity.

Amplification of TCR beta CDR3 regions used RNA transcripts. RT-PCR in the first round used HTBI primers; a second-round multiplex PCR followed. Using its own MiXCR run on the multiplex PCR reads, TCRdb lists one record per CDR3 protein. The data hold a few hundred thousand distinct CDR3 sequences, with approximately 37% observed a single time. Comments on this clonotype: No antigen is known for it.

V dropped 0 bases and J dropped 7; count of bases not matched to a gene: 7. CDR1 is MGHRA and CDR2 is YSYEKL in the germline V gene. The CDR3 is made up of 15 amino acids. The chain recombines TRBV4-1 with TRBJ1-1, with 8 bases fitting TRBD1. The receptor comes from an adult man with Graves' hyperthyroidism. The sequenced sample consisted of peripheral blood or thyroid tissue (not recorded which). The CDR3 loop reads CASSQEAGGAGEAFF. The CDR3 coding sequence is TGCGCCAGCAGCCAAGAGGCAGGGGGCGCAGGTGAAGCTTTCTTT.